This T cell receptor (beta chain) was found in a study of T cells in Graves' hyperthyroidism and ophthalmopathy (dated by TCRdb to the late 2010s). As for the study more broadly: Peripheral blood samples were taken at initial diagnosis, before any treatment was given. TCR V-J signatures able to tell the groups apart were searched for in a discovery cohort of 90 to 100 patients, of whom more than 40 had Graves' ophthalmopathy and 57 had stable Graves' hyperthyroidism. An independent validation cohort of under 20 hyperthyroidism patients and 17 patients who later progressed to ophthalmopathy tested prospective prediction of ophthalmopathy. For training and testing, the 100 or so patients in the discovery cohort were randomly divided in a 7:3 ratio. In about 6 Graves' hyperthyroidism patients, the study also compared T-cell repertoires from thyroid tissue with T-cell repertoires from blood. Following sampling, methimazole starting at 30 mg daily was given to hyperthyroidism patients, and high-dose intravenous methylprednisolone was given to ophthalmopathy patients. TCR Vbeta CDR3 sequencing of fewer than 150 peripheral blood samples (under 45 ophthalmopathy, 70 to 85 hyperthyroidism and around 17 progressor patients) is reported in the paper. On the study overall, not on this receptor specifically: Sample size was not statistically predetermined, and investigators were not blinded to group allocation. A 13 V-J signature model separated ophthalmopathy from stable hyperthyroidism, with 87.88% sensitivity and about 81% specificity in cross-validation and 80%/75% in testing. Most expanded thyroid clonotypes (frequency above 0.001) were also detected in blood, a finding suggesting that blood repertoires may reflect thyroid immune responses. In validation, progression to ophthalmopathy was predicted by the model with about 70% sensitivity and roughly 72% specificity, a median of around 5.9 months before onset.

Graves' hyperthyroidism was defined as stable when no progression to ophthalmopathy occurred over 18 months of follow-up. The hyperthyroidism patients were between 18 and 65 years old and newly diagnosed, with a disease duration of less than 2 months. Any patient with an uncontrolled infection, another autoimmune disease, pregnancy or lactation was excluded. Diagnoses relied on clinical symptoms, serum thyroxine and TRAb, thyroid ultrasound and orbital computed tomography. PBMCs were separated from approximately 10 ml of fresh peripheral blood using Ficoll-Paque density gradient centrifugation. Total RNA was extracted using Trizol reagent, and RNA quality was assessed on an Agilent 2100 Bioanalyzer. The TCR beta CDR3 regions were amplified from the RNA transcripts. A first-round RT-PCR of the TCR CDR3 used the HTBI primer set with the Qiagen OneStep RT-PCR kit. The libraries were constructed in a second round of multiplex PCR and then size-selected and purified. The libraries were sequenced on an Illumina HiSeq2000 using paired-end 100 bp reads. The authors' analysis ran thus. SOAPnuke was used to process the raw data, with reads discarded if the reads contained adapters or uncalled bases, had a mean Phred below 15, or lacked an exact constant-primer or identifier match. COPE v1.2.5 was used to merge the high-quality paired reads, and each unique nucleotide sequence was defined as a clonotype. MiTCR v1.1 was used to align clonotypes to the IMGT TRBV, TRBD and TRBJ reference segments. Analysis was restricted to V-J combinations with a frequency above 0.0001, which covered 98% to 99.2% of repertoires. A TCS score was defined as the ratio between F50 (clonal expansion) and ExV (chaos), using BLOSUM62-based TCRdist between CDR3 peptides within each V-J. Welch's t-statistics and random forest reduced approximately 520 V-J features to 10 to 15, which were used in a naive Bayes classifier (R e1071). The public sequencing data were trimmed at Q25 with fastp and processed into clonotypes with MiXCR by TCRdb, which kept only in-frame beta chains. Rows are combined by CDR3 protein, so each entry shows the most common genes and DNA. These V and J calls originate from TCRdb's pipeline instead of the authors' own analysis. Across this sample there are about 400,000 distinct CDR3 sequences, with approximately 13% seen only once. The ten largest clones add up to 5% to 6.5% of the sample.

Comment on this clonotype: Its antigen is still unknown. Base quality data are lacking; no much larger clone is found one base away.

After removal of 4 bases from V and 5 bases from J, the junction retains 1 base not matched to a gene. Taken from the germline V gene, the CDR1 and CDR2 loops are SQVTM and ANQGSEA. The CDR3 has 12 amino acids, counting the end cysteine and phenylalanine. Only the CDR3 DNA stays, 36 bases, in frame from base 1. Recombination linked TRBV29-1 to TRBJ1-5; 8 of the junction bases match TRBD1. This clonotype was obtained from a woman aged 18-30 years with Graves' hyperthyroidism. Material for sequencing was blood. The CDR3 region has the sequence CSVVGQDQPQHF. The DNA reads TGCAGCGTTGTGGGACAGGATCAGCCCCAGCATTTT.